This passage covers 21 T cell receptor beta chains from one sample sequenced in a study of T cell responses to AZD1222 COVID-19 vaccine. This table comes from immunoSEQ multiplex PCR, and its TCRdb copy is limited to in-frame clones, with some not included. The sample lists more than 80,000 clones; approximately 85% were seen once. The material sequenced was peripheral blood, taken 28 days after the second AZD1222 dose. Receptor source: an adult who received the AZD1222 COVID-19 vaccine.

The chain is built from TRBV7-9 and TRBJ2-5, with 8 bases aligning to TRBD1. Per germline, CDR1 SEHNR and CDR2 FQNEAQ (reference sequence). Trimming took 3 bases from V and 5 from J; bases not matched to a gene: 11. The CDR3 is 16 residues long. CDR3 coding DNA: TGTGCCAGCAGCTTGACACTGGACAGGGTCTGGGAGACCCAGTACTTC. This translates into CASSLTLDRVWETQYF.

The chain combines TRBV28 with TRBJ2-5; 13 bases agree with TRBD2. V shed 5 bases and J 5 bases; nucleotides not matched to a gene: 8. Germline CDR1 reads MDHEN; CDR2 reads SYDVKM. The CDR3 is made up of 16 amino acids. The CDR3 loop reads CASSPGLAGARETQYF. CDR3 bases: TGTGCCAGCAGTCCTGGACTAGCGGGAGCCCGGGAGACCCAGTACTTC.

The V and J genes are TRBV5-1 and TRBJ2-5, with 13 bases fitting TRBD2. The CDR3 runs to 18 residues. The ends lost 5 bases at V and 2 bases at J; junction bases unmatched: 12. CDR1 is SGHRS and CDR2 is YFSETQ in the germline V gene. The CDR3 bases are TGCGCCAGCAGACCCCGGACTAGCGGGGGCTCCCTGCAAGAGACCCAGTACTTC. Translation: CASRPRTSGGSLQETQYF.

This chain joins TRBV10-3 and TRBJ1-4; TRBD1 matches 10 bases. Germline CDR1 ENHRY, CDR2 SYGVKD. After removal of 8 bases from V and 8 bases from J, the junction contained 8 bases not matched to a gene. CDR3 size: 14 residues. The CDR3 DNA reads as TGTGCCATCCGGTCGGGACAGGGGAAAGAAAAACTGTTTTTT. This encodes CAIRSGQGKEKLFF.

This clone was found once. The rearrangement links TRBV6-2 or TRBV6-3 to TRBJ1-5; D remains unclear. The CDR3 covers 16 residues. V lost 5 bases, J lost 6 bases, and 20 bases lay in between. Germline loops: CDR1 MNHEY, CDR2 SVGEGT. CDR3 loop: CASSPGVGFLSQPQHF. The CDR3 DNA sequence: TGTGCCAGCAGTCCCGGGGTAGGTTTTTTATCTCAGCCCCAGCATTTT.

The gene calls are TRBV24-1 and TRBJ1-2; no firm D call. This CDR3 comprises 14 residues. With 3 bases removed from V and 4 bases from J, the gap between germline ends came to 11 bases. The germline V gene encodes CDR1 KGHDR and CDR2 SFDVKD. The CDR3 DNA sequence: TGTGCCACCAGTGATCCCTGGCATAGCTATGGCTACACCTTC. Translation: CATSDPWHSYGYTF.

The J gene is TRBJ2-3, the V gene TRBV4-2, with TRBD2 matching over 10 bases. The CDR3 extends over 17 amino acids. V was pared by 3 bases and J by 1 base, with 7 bases of the junction left unmatched. Looked up from germline, CDR1 is LGHNA and CDR2 is YNFKEQ. The CDR3: CASSQVGLAARTDTQYF. The CDR3 DNA reads as TGTGCCAGCAGCCAGGTCGGACTAGCGGCCCGCACAGATACGCAGTATTTT.

This chain connects TRBV13 to TRBJ1-1, with 7 bases identical to TRBD1. Looked up from germline, CDR1 is PRHDT and CDR2 is FYEKMQ (reference sequence). This CDR3 comprises 12 residues. Losses at the gene ends were 2 bases for V and 6 bases for J; bases not matched to a gene: 0. The CDR3 protein is CASSLTGAEAFF. The CDR3 DNA follows: TGTGCCAGCAGCTTAACAGGGGCTGAAGCTTTCTTT.

The V call is TRBV29-1, the J call TRBJ1-5, with D maybe TRBD1 (5 bases). Germline V lookup: CDR1 SQVTM, CDR2 ANQGSEA. CDR3 length equals 13 residues. The V end was cut by 8 bases, the J end by 7 bases, with 18 bases between. CDR3 DNA: TGCAGCACCGGAGAGGGAAGGGGCCAGCCCCAGCATTTT. Translating gives CSTGEGRGQPQHF.

This clone was seen a single time. The chain couples TRBV6-5 to TRBJ2-7, with unresolved D. This CDR3 has 13 amino acids. Per germline, CDR1 MNHEY and CDR2 SVGAGI. With 7 bases removed from V and 7 bases from J, the gap between germline ends came to 17 bases. CDR3: CASMKGGSGEQYV. The CDR3 DNA follows: TGTGCCAGCATGAAGGGTGGGTCCGGTGAGCAGTACGTC.

The gene calls are TRBV30 and TRBJ2-1; 7 nucleotides line up with TRBD2. V lost 2 bases to trimming and J lost 5 bases; unmatched junction nucleotides: 6. CDR1 is GTSNPN and CDR2 is SVGIG in the germline V gene (reference sequence). The length of the CDR3 is 14 residues. The CDR3 bases are TGTGCCTGGAGTTTCGGGGGGTCTAACAATGAGCAGTTCTTC. Protein product: CAWSFGGSNNEQFF. The variable domain in full, completed from reference TRBV30 and TRBJ2-1, reads SQTIHQWPATLVQPVGSPLSLECTVEGTSNPNLYWYRQAAGRGLQLLFYSVGIGQISSEVPQNLSASRPQDRQFILSSKKLLLSDSGFYLCAWSFGGSNNEQFFGPGTRLTVL.

The table lists this clone with a few counts. The chain couples TRBV19 to TRBJ1-4; D gene uncertain. The germline gives CDR1 LNHDA, CDR2 SQIVND (reference sequence). This CDR3 spans 16 amino acids. The germline V and J ends were trimmed by 5 bases and 7 bases, with 20 bases remaining between them. The CDR3 loop is CASSPSAGRRFEKLFF. The DNA of the CDR3 is TGTGCCAGTAGTCCTAGCGCGGGCCGGAGGTTTGAAAAACTGTTTTTT.

A few counts support this clone. The CDR3: CASSYQDSAYEQYF. CDR3 DNA sequence: TGTGCCAGCAGTTATCAGGACAGCGCCTACGAGCAGTACTTC. The V and J genes are TRBV6-5 and TRBJ2-7; D is perhaps TRBD1 (6 bases). CDR1 and CDR2 (germline): MNHEY, SVGAGI. V lost 3 bases, J lost 2 bases, and 11 bases lay in between. CDR3 length: 14 residues.

The chain combines TRBV4-3 with TRBJ2-1, with a tentative D call TRBD1 (6 bases). The CDR3 totals 15 residues. The V gene's germline CDR1 is LGHNA and CDR2 YSLEER. V lost 0 bases and J 6 bases, leaving 12 bases between the germline ends. CDR3 residues: CASSQDGQPFNEQFF. The CDR3 DNA sequence: TGCGCCAGCAGCCAAGACGGACAGCCCTTCAATGAGCAGTTCTTC.

The J gene is TRBJ1-1, the V gene TRBV6-5, with D unresolved. Germline CDR1 is MNHEY and CDR2 is SVGAGI. V lost 2 bases to trimming and J lost 4 bases, with 8 bases between them. The CDR3 contains 13 residues. CDR3 loop: CASSYVGSTEAFF. The CDR3, as DNA: TGTGCCAGCAGTTACGTGGGGTCCACTGAAGCTTTCTTT.

The CDR3 nucleotides are TGTGCCAGCAGTTTATTAGGGGCATGGACTAGCGGTCACAATGAGCAGTTCTTC. This encodes CASSLLGAWTSGHNEQFF. The chain has TRBV28 and TRBJ2-1, with 10 positions matching TRBD2. The length of the CDR3 is 18 residues. Trimming removed 1 base from V and 5 bases from J; junction bases left unmatched: 11. Looked up from germline, CDR1 is MDHEN and CDR2 is SYDVKM.

This chain links TRBV2 with TRBJ1-2; no reliable D call. Germline CDR1 and CDR2: SNHLY and FYNNEI. There are 15 residues in the CDR3. The ends were cut back, 2 bases at V and 8 bases at J, with 18 bases in the middle. In DNA, the CDR3 is TGTGCCAGCAGTGAATACACAGAGCAGCTGGGAGGCTACACCTTC. It codes for CASSEYTEQLGGYTF.

The V and J genes are TRBV2 and TRBJ2-3; D might be TRBD1 or TRBD2, each matching 5 bases. Trimming cost V 1 base and J 2 bases, with 7 bases left between them. The V gene's germline CDR1 is SNHLY and CDR2 FYNNEI. The CDR3 has 14 amino acids. The CDR3 protein is CASSEGGYTDTQYF. The CDR3 coding sequence is TGTGCCAGCAGTGAAGGGGGGTACACAGATACGCAGTATTTT.

This clone was observed a few times. The chain links TRBV28 to TRBJ1-5, with D hard to call. Germline V gives CDR1 MDHEN, CDR2 SYDVKM. The CDR3 sequence is 13 residues long. Deletions cut 2 bases from V and 4 bases from J, with 6 bases between. The CDR3 sequence: CASSLRANQPQHF. In DNA, the CDR3 is TGTGCCAGCAGTTTAAGGGCAAATCAGCCCCAGCATTTT.

The rearrangement joins TRBV13 to TRBJ1-3; 9 bases match TRBD1. Germline CDR1 is PRHDT and CDR2 is FYEKMQ (reference sequence). The CDR3 has 14 amino acids. J gave up 6 bases and V 5 bases, and 5 bases lay outside the gene matches. In DNA, the CDR3 is TGTGCCAGCAGCCCCCGGGACAGGGTAAACACCATATATTTT. This translates into CASSPRDRVNTIYF.

The chain couples TRBV5-8 to TRBJ2-7, with D possibly being TRBD2 (6 bases). The CDR3 is made up of 12 amino acids. Germline-derived CDR1 and CDR2 are SGHTS and YDEGEE. V was pared by 4 bases and J by 4 bases, with 9 bases between. The CDR3 DNA reads TGTGCCAGCAGCCGACTAGTTTACGAGCAGTACTTC. Translation: CASSRLVYEQYF. Variable domain in full (rest from reference TRBV5-8 and TRBJ2-7): EAGVTQSPTHLIKTRGQQATLRCSPISGHTSVYWYQQALGLGLQFLLWYDEGEERNRGNFPPRFSGRQFPNYSSELNVNALELEDSALYLCASSRLVYEQYFGPGTRLTVT.